The T cell receptor (beta chain) described here comes from a study of T cell repertoires in cytomegalovirus infection. Background on the study: In public TCR beta signatures, there were indications of both CMV infection and matching HLA type. Study-wide points: The response measured ex vivo was dominated by TCR beta clonotypes (HLA-C-restricted and CMV-specific). Carriage of CMV together with the relevant HLA was identifiable through cumulative public TCR beta family frequency.

TCRdb itself ran the reads through MiXCR, one entry per CDR3 protein. The sample includes around 450,000 distinct CDR3 sequences, approximately 31% of them seen just once. Germline values: CDR1 ENHRY, CDR2 SYGVKD. V was shortened by 2 bases and J by 4 bases, with 14 bases between the two germline ends. This CDR3 spans 16 amino acids. On this clonotype: Its antigen is still unknown.

This clonotype was sampled from a human donor in good health (CMV status not recorded). Some clones in this sample may be carry-over from other donors' samples. The sample was PBMCs. This sequence joins TRBV10-3 and TRBJ2-2; no definite D call. The CDR3, as DNA: TGTGCCATCAGTGAGCCCTCACTTACTATCACCGGGGAGCTGTTTTTT. Its translation is CAISEPSLTITGELFF.